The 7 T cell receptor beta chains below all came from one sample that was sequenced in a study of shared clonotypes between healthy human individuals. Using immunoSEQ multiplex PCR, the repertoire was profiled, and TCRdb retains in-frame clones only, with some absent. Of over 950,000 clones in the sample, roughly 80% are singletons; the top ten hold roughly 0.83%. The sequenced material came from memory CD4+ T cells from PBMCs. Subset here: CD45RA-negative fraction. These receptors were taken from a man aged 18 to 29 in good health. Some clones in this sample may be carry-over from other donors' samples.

The CDR3 sequence is CASSIDHSSYEQYF. CDR3 DNA: TGTGCCAGTAGTATAGACCACTCCTCCTACGAGCAGTACTTC. This chain links TRBV19 with TRBJ2-7; D gene ambiguous. Trimming took 0 bases from V and 0 from J, leaving 6 bases between them. Germline V gives CDR1 LNHDA, CDR2 SQIVND (reference sequence). This CDR3 has 14 amino acids.

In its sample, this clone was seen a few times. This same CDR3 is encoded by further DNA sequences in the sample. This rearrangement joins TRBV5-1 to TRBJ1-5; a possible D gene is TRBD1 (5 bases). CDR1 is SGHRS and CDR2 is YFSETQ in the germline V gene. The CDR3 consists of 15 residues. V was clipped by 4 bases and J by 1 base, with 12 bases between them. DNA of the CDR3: TGCGCCAGCAGCCTGCAGGGTGGGAGCAATCAGCCCCAGCATTTT. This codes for CASSLQGGSNQPQHF.

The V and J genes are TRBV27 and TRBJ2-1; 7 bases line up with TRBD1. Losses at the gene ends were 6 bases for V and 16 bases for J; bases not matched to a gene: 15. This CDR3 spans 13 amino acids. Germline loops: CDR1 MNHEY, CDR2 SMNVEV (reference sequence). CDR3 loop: CASRPLLPGTEFF. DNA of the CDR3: TGTGCCAGCAGGCCCCTCTTGCCCGGGACAGAATTCTTC.

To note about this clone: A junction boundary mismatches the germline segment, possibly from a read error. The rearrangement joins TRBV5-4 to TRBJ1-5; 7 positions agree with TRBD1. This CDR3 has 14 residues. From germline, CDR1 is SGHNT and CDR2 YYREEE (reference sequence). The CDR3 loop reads CASSLTGDQSAPAF. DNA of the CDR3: TGTGCCAGCAGCTTGACAGGGGACCAATCAGCCCCAGCATTT. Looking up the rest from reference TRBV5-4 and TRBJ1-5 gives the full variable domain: ETGVTQSPTHLIKTRGQQVTLRCSSQSGHNTVSWYQQALGQGPQFIFQYYREEENGRGNFPPRFSGLQFPNYSSELNVNALELDDSALYLCASSLTGDQSAPAFGDGTRLSIL.

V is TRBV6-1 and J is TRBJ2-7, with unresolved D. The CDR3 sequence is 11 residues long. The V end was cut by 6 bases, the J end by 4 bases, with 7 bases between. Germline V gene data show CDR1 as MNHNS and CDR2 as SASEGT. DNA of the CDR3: TGTGCCAGCAGAGACGGGTACGAGCAGTACTTC. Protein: CASRDGYEQYF.

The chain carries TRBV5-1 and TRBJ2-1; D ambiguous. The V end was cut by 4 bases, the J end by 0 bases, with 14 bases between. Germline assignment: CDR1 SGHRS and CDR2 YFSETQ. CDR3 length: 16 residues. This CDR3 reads CASSIPTLSSYNEQFF. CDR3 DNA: TGCGCCAGCAGCATCCCTACCTTAAGCTCCTACAATGAGCAGTTCTTC.

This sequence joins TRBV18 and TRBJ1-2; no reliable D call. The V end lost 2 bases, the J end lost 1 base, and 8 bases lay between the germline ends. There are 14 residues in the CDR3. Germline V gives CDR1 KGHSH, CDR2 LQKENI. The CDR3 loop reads CASSPGGFNYGYTF. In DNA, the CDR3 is TGTGCCAGCTCACCAGGCGGATTTAACTATGGCTACACCTTC. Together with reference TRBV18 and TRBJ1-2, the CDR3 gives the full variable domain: NAGVMQNPRHLVRRRGQEARLRCSPMKGHSHVYWYRQLPEEGLKFMVYLQKENIIDESGMPKERFSAEFPKEGPSILRIQQVVRGDSAAYFCASSPGGFNYGYTFGSGTRLTVV.